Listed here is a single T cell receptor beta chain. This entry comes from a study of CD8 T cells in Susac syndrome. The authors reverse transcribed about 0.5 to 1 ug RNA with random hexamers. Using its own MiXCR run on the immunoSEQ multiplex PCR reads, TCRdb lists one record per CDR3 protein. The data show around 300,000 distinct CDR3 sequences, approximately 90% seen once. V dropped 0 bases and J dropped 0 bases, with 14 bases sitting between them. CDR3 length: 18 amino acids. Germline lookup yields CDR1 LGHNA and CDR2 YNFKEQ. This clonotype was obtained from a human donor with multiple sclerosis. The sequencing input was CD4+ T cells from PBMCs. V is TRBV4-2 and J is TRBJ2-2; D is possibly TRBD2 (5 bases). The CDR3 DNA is TGTGCCAGCAGCCAAGATTGGCTGGCGGGCACGAACACCGGGGAGCTGTTTTTT. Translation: CASSQDWLAGTNTGELFF.